This T cell receptor (beta chain) came from a study of sequential checkpoint blockade in melanoma. On the study more broadly: Both treatment sequences were followed by maintenance nivolumab.

V lost 4 bases, J lost 8 bases, and 12 bases lay in between. This CDR3 contains 13 residues. Germline-derived CDR1 and CDR2 are MNHEY and SMNVEV (reference sequence). Sequenced by immunoSEQ multiplex PCR; TCRdb stores in-frame clones only, minus some. The sample includes fewer than 10,000 clones, roughly 90% of them seen just once. Treatment: randomized to nivolumab then ipilimumab (arm A) or the reverse (arm B). This receptor was identified in a human donor with melanoma. This rearrangement joins TRBV27 to TRBJ1-5; D is unclear. The sequenced sample was CD8+ T cells sorted from blood (inferred from file names), obtained from a patient given nivolumab and ipilimumab in sequence. The CDR3 sequence is CASSSAGWEPQHF. The DNA for the CDR3 is TGTGCCAGCAGTTCGGCGGGGTGGGAGCCCCAGCATTTT.